This TCR beta chain came from a study of cytomegalovirus exposure and HLA in healthy donors. Points from the study as a whole: TCR beta sequences reportedly predicted the HLA-A and HLA-B alleles of most subjects accurately.

The PCR was carried out with 60 Vbeta primers and 13 Jbeta primers. TCRdb's table, derived via immunoSEQ multiplex PCR, lists solely in-frame clones and lacks some. The top ten hold 1.5% to 2% of the sample, which has some 160,000 clones, approximately 83% seen once. From germline, CDR1 is MNHEY and CDR2 SMNVEV (reference sequence). V was pared by 7 bases and J by 3 bases, with 7 bases between. CDR3 length: 11 amino acids. To note about this clone: The antigen remains undetermined.

This TCR was sampled from a woman between 40 and 50 years old in good health and CMV-seronegative. The material sequenced was PBMCs. V gene TRBV27 combines with J gene TRBJ2-7; D gene ambiguous. The CDR3 reads CASTRNYEQYF. In DNA, the CDR3 is TGTGCCAGCACGCGGAACTACGAGCAGTACTTC.